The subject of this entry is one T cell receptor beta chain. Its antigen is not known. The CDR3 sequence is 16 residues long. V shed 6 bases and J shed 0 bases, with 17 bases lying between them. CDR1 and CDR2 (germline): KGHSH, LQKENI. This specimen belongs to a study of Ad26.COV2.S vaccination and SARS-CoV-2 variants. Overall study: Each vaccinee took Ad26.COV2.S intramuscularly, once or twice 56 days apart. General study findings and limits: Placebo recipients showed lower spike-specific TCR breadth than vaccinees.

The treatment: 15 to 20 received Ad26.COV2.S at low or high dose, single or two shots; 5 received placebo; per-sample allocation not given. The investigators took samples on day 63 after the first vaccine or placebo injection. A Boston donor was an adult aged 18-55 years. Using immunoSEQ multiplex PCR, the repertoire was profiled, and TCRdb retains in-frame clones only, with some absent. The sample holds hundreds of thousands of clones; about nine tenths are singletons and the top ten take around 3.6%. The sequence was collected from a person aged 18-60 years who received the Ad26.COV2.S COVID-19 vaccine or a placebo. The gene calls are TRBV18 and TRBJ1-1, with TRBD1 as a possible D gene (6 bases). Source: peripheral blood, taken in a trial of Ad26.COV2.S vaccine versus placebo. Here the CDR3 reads CASSPTLTGMNTEAFF. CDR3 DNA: TGTGCCAGCTCGCCAACTCTCACAGGGATGAACACTGAAGCTTTCTTT.